This T cell receptor (beta chain) was sequenced for a study of shared clonotypes between healthy human individuals. Study details: Used for every donor were three CD4 naive, three CD4 memory, two CD8 naive and one CD8 memory plate.

Notes on the study in general: In contrast to clonotypes shared by all four donors, non-shared clonotypes had lower generation probabilities.

As for this clone: Its target is unknown.

Naive CD8 cells lacked CD45RO and underwent positive selection for CCR7, leaving out terminally differentiated effector memory CD45RA+ cells. The study enrolled healthy HIV-negative adults without recent acute infections or vaccinations as donors. The CDR3 has 16 amino acids. CDR1 is MNHEY and CDR2 is SMNVEV in the germline V gene (reference sequence). V was clipped by 2 bases and J by 6 bases; unmatched bases: 9. Sequenced by immunoSEQ multiplex PCR; TCRdb stores in-frame clones only, minus some. This table holds some 800,000 clones, more than 85% found once. V gene TRBV27 combines with J gene TRBJ2-3; 9 bases are a match to TRBD1. This clonotype originated in a man aged 25 to 45 in good health. Sequences were obtained from naive CD8+ T cells sorted from blood. The CDR3 sequence: CASSLKDRGTVDTQYF. CDR3 nucleotides: TGTGCCAGCAGTTTAAAGGACAGGGGAACAGTGGATACGCAGTATTTT.